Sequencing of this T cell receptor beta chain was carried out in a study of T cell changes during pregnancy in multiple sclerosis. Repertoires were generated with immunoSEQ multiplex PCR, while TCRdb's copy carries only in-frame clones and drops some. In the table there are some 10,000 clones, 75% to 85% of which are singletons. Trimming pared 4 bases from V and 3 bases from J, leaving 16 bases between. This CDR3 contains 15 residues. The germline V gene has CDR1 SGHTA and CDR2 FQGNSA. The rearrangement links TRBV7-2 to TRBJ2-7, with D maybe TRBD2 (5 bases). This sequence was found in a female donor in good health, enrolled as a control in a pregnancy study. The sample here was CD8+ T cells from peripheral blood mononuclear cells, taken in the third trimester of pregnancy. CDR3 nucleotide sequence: TGTGCCAGCAGCTATCCAACGGTAGCGAACTACGAGCAGTACTTC. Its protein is CASSYPTVANYEQYF. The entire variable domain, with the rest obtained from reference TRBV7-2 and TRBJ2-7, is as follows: GAGVSQSPSNKVTEKGKDVELRCDPISGHTALYWYRQSLGQGLEFLIYFQGNSAPDKSGLPSDRFSAERTGGSVSTLTIQRTQQEDSAVYLCASSYPTVANYEQYFGPGTRLTVT.